This entry lists 21 T cell receptor beta chains sequenced from one sample in a study of spatial heterogeneity in lung cancer. MiXCR was run by TCRdb on the 5' RACE reads, yielding one entry per CDR3 protein. The table lists about 70,000 distinct CDR3 sequences, 8% to 9% of them singletons. The time point here: blood at routine non-recurrence follow-up after resection. The material sequenced was PBMCs, taken at follow-up. The receptors were gathered from a female donor with early-stage non-small cell lung cancer.

In this sample, this clonotype turned up many times. This chain uses TRBV28 with TRBJ1-2, with D possibly TRBD1 on 5 matching bases. The CDR3 runs to 14 residues. V lost 7 bases, J lost 8 bases, and 20 bases lay in between. Germline CDR1 MDHEN, CDR2 SYDVKM. CDR3 DNA sequence: TGTGCCAGCACCCCGACGATCGACAGTCCCGGCTACACCTTC. Protein: CASTPTIDSPGYTF.

This clonotype was detected many times. The V call is TRBV11-3, the J call TRBJ2-3; either TRBD1 or TRBD2 may fit D (5 bases each). CDR3 length: 16 amino acids. Germline-derived CDR1 and CDR2 are SGHNT and YENEEA. Trimming cost V 3 bases and J 2 bases, with 15 bases left between them. The CDR3 nucleotides read TGTGCCAGCAGCTTTTCTATGGGGGAGCTCACAGATACGCAGTATTTT. Translation gives CASSFSMGELTDTQYF.

This clonotype has just a few counts. The genes are TRBV11-3 and TRBJ2-3; D uncertain. CDR3 length equals 13 residues. The germline gives CDR1 SGHNT, CDR2 YENEEA. Between the trimmed V and J ends, which lost 5 bases and 5 bases, there was a span of 11 bases. In nucleotides, the CDR3 is TGTGCCAGCAGCCTCGAGAGAGGAGATACGCAGTATTTT. Its translation: CASSLERGDTQYF.

Many counts were recorded for this clonotype. V usage is TRBV28 and J usage is TRBJ2-7; 7 nucleotides agree with TRBD2. The germline V gene encodes CDR1 MDHEN and CDR2 SYDVKM. This CDR3 has 14 residues. With V trimmed by 4 bases and J by 6 bases, 9 bases remained unmatched. As DNA, the CDR3 is TGTGCCAGCAGTTCGACGGTTAGCGGGCGCGAGCAGTACTTC. It encodes CASSSTVSGREQYF. The full variable domain, completed using reference TRBV28 and TRBJ2-7, is DVKVTQSSRYLVKRTGEKVFLECVQDMDHENMFWYRQDPGLGLRLIYFSYDVKMKEKGDIPEGYSVSREKKERFSLILESASTNQTSMYLCASSSTVSGREQYFGPGTRLTVT.

This clonotype was counted ten times or more. The chain has TRBV28 and TRBJ2-7, with D unresolved. The V and J ends lost 3 bases and 7 bases respectively, with 19 bases between them. The germline V gene encodes CDR1 MDHEN and CDR2 SYDVKM. This CDR3 is built from 15 residues. The CDR3 DNA reads TGTGCCAGCAGTTTGAGTGGAAGGACCCCTATGGAGCAGTACTTC. This encodes CASSLSGRTPMEQYF. The entire variable domain, with the rest obtained from reference TRBV28 and TRBJ2-7, is as follows: DVKVTQSSRYLVKRTGEKVFLECVQDMDHENMFWYRQDPGLGLRLIYFSYDVKMKEKGDIPEGYSVSREKKERFSLILESASTNQTSMYLCASSLSGRTPMEQYFGPGTRLTVT.

This clonotype was counted between two and nine times. This CDR3 is CAISEGTASSYEQYF. In DNA, the CDR3 is TGTGCCATCAGTGAAGGGACGGCGAGCTCCTACGAGCAGTACTTC. The chain recombines TRBV10-3 with TRBJ2-7; D is tentatively TRBD1 or TRBD2 (5 bases each). This CDR3 is 15 amino acids long. Trimming pared 3 bases from V and 0 bases from J, leaving 12 bases between. Per germline, CDR1 ENHRY and CDR2 SYGVKD.

The chain uses TRBV9 and TRBJ2-1; D perhaps matches TRBD1 (6 bases). This CDR3 is built from 13 residues. V was trimmed by 3 bases and J by 9 bases, leaving 13 bases between them. Germline V CDR1 and CDR2: SGDLS, YYNGEE. CDR3 loop: CASSATLGGEQFF. CDR3 in DNA: TGTGCCAGCAGCGCAACCTTAGGGGGTGAGCAGTTCTTC. Full variable domain (remainder filled in from reference TRBV9 and TRBJ2-1): DSGVTQTPKHLITATGQRVTLRCSPRSGDLSVYWYQQSLDQGLQFLIQYYNGEERAKGNILERFSAQQFPDLHSELNLSSLELGDSALYFCASSATLGGEQFFGPGTRLTVL.

Ten or more counts support this clonotype. This chain links TRBV19 with TRBJ2-1, with D possibly matching TRBD1 (5 bases). CDR3 size: 15 residues. V lost 6 bases and J 0 bases, leaving 12 bases between the germline ends. CDR1 and CDR2 (germline): LNHDA, SQIVND (reference sequence). The chain's CDR3 is CASSPRVSSYNEQFF. For the CDR3, the DNA is TGTGCCAGTAGCCCCAGGGTTAGCTCCTACAATGAGCAGTTCTTC. Complete variable domain (other parts from reference TRBV19 and TRBJ2-1): DGGITQSPKYLFRKEGQNVTLSCEQNLNHDAMYWYRQDPGQGLRLIYYSQIVNDFQKGDIAEGYSVSREKKESFPLTVTSAQKNPTAFYLCASSPRVSSYNEQFFGPGTRLTVL.

This chain connects TRBV2 to TRBJ2-7, with TRBD1 identical over 12 bases. The CDR3 runs 15 residues. CDR1 and CDR2 (germline): SNHLY, FYNNEI. The ends lost 1 base at V and 6 bases at J; junction bases unmatched: 4. The CDR3 region has the DNA TGTGCCAGCAGTGAAGAGGGGACAGGGGGCGGCGAGCAGTACTTC. Translating it yields CASSEEGTGGGEQYF.

Points on this clonotype: This may be a read error: a much more frequent sequence differs by one nucleotide. V is TRBV18 and J is TRBJ2-2; 7 bases line up with TRBD1. Germline V lookup: CDR1 KGHSH, CDR2 LQKENI. Unmatched junction bases numbered 6, after V lost 2 bases and J lost 3 bases. The CDR3 spans 16 residues. The CDR3 loop is CASSPFVGGDTGELFF. Here the CDR3 DNA reads TGTGCCAGCTCACCATTTGTAGGGGGCGACACCGGGGAGCTGTTTTTT.

A note on this clonotype: A much larger clone lies a single base off, so this may be a read error. This chain joins TRBV7-9 and TRBJ2-7, with D perhaps TRBD1 (5 bases). The CDR3 extends over 12 amino acids. Germline CDR1 reads SEHNR; CDR2 reads FQNEAQ (reference sequence). The V end was cut by 5 bases, the J end by 8 bases, with 13 bases between. CDR3 in DNA: TGTGCCAGCAGCGTAGACAGCCACCAGCAGTACTTC. This encodes CASSVDSHQQYF.

This clonotype was seen a handful of times. The genes are TRBV7-3 and TRBJ1-6; D is possibly TRBD1 (5 bases). V shed 5 bases and J shed 7 bases, with 15 bases lying between them. CDR3 length equals 15 residues. Germline lookup yields CDR1 SGHTA and CDR2 FQGTGA. The CDR3: CASSPQGDLNSPLHF. As DNA, the CDR3 is TGTGCCAGCAGCCCCCAGGGAGATCTGAATTCACCCCTCCACTTT.

V gene TRBV29-1 combines with J gene TRBJ1-2; 9 nucleotides agree with TRBD1. V was pared by 7 bases and J by 6 bases, with 9 bases of the junction left unmatched. Germline CDR1 and CDR2: SQVTM and ANQGSEA. The CDR3 is 13 amino acids. The CDR3 DNA is TGCAGCGGAGGAAATACAGGGGGCAATGGCTACACCTTC. Its translation is CSGGNTGGNGYTF.

This clonotype was counted many times. V is TRBV12-3 or TRBV12-4 and J is TRBJ1-1; weak D call: TRBD1 (6 bases). The CDR3 runs to 15 residues. V lost 7 bases and J 1 base, leaving 16 bases between the germline ends. The CDR3, as DNA: TGTGCCAGCACCCTTCGGTCGACAGGGAACACTGAAGCTTTCTTT. Residues: CASTLRSTGNTEAFF.

The chain joins TRBV7-8 to TRBJ2-3, with D possibly being TRBD1 (6 bases). Per the germline V gene, CDR1 is SGHVS and CDR2 is FQNEAQ. V was trimmed by 1 base and J by 4 bases, leaving 15 bases between them. The length of the CDR3 is 16 residues. This chain's CDR3 is CASSLEGVGAADTQYF. The CDR3 region has the DNA TGTGCCAGCAGCTTAGAAGGCGTGGGGGCCGCAGATACGCAGTATTTT.

This clonotype was recorded at least ten times. V and J are TRBV20-1 and TRBJ2-5, with a weak D call TRBD2 (6 bases). CDR1 DFQATT and CDR2 SNEGSKA come from the germline V gene (reference sequence). V dropped 3 bases and J dropped 3 bases, with 11 bases sitting between them. This CDR3 comprises 13 residues. CDR3 amino acids: CSASPAGKETQYF. CDR3 coding DNA: TGCAGTGCTAGTCCCGCGGGAAAAGAGACCCAGTACTTC.

J is TRBJ2-1 and V is TRBV12-3 or TRBV12-4; 9 bases fit TRBD2. The CDR3 totals 13 residues. V lost 7 bases, J lost 8 bases, and 6 bases stayed unmatched. CDR3 residues: CASTVAGVYEQFF. The DNA for the CDR3 is TGTGCCAGCACGGTAGCGGGAGTTTATGAGCAGTTCTTC.

This clonotype was recorded at least ten times. The V gene is TRBV30, the J gene TRBJ2-1; D unclear. The ends were cut back, 3 bases at V and 0 bases at J, with 9 bases in the middle. The CDR3 sequence is 14 residues long. Germline V gene lookup returns CDR1 GTSNPN and CDR2 SVGIG (reference sequence). The CDR3 sequence is CAWRRVSSYNEQFF. The CDR3 nucleotides read TGTGCCTGGAGACGGGTAAGCTCCTACAATGAGCAGTTCTTC.

The chain employs TRBV2 and TRBJ2-1; tentative D call: TRBD2 (6 bases). The CDR3 has 13 residues. Germline V gene lookup returns CDR1 SNHLY and CDR2 FYNNEI. V gave up 9 bases and J gave up 8 bases, with 17 bases separating them. This CDR3 is CASSRESGDEQFF. In DNA, the CDR3 is TGTGCCAGTTCCCGGGAGTCGGGGGATGAGCAGTTCTTC.

The table lists this clonotype with many counts. The chain recombines TRBV30 with TRBJ2-1, with TRBD1 matching over 9 bases. Germline values: CDR1 GTSNPN, CDR2 SVGIG (reference sequence). V was clipped by 7 bases and J by 2 bases; unmatched bases: 9. This CDR3 spans 15 amino acids. The CDR3 DNA sequence: TGTGCCTCCTCGGGACAGGGCTTGACCTACAATGAGCAGTTCTTC. Amino acids: CASSGQGLTYNEQFF.

The V and J genes are TRBV5-1 and TRBJ1-2; D not resolved. The CDR3 sequence is 15 residues long. Germline assignment: CDR1 SGHRS and CDR2 YFSETQ. Deletions cut 0 bases from V and 7 bases from J, with 16 bases between. In DNA, the CDR3 is TGCGCCAGCAGCTTGGAACGGGGATCAAACCCTGGCTACACCTTC. Translation: CASSLERGSNPGYTF.